This entry lists 19 T cell receptor beta chains sequenced from one sample in a study of T cell changes during pregnancy in multiple sclerosis. Only in-frame clones appear in the TCRdb table, and some are missing; sequencing was by immunoSEQ multiplex PCR. The sample lists about 21,000 clones, about 88% seen once, with under 9% in the top ten. This specimen was CD8+ T cells from peripheral blood mononuclear cells, taken in the third trimester of pregnancy. The source of these receptors is a female donor in good health, enrolled as a control in a pregnancy study.

This clone occurred once. J is TRBJ2-1 and V is TRBV7-8, with 9 bases matching TRBD2. Germline V gives CDR1 SGHVS, CDR2 FQNEAQ. This CDR3 is built from 18 residues. Trimming cost V 7 bases and J 0 bases; bases outside gene matches: 13. CDR3 residues: CASITLYRTSASYNEQFF. The CDR3 DNA reads as TGTGCCAGCATCACCCTATACAGGACTAGCGCCTCCTACAATGAGCAGTTCTTC.

This clone was counted only a few times. This chain joins TRBV2 and TRBJ1-5, with D possibly TRBD1 on 6 matching bases. The CDR3 is 14 residues long. V lost 6 bases and J 1 base, leaving 10 bases between the germline ends. Germline CDR1 reads SNHLY; CDR2 reads FYNNEI. The CDR3, as DNA: TGTGCCAGCAGACAGACAGGAAGCAATCAGCCCCAGCATTTT. Its protein product is CASRQTGSNQPQHF.

This chain uses TRBV7-9 with TRBJ1-1; D is uncertain. This CDR3 is 13 amino acids long. Trimming shortened V by 1 base and J by 3 bases, and 6 bases separated the two germline ends. Germline-derived CDR1 and CDR2 are SEHNR and FQNEAQ (reference sequence). CDR3 bases: TGTGCCAGCAGCTTAGTTCTTGACACTGAAGCTTTCTTT. Translating gives CASSLVLDTEAFF. The full variable domain, completed using reference TRBV7-9 and TRBJ1-1, is DTGVSQNPRHKITKRGQNVTFRCDPISEHNRLYWYRQTLGQGPEFLTYFQNEAQLEKSRLLSDRFSAERPKGSFSTLEIQRTEQGDSAMYLCASSLVLDTEAFFGQGTRLTVV.

The chain recombines TRBV4-1 with TRBJ2-7, with D unresolved. V was trimmed by 1 base and J by 0 bases, leaving 10 bases between them. The CDR3 contains 15 residues. CDR1 is MGHRA and CDR2 is YSYEKL in the germline V gene. CDR3 coding DNA: TGCGCCAGCAGCCAAGTGCGGTTCAGCTCCTACGAGCAGTACTTC. Encoded protein: CASSQVRFSSYEQYF.

The chain is built from TRBV4-3 and TRBJ2-4; TRBD2 might be the D (6 bases). CDR1 and CDR2 (germline): LGHNA, YSLEER. V was cut by 1 base and J by 0 bases, with 16 bases left in between. The CDR3 runs to 18 residues. CDR3 residues: CASSQVFLGGAAKNIQYF. The CDR3 DNA reads TGCGCCAGCAGCCAAGTTTTTCTGGGGGGAGCAGCCAAAAACATTCAGTACTTC.

The chain joins TRBV2 to TRBJ1-5; a weak D match, TRBD1 (6 bases). Germline CDR1 SNHLY, CDR2 FYNNEI. Between the trimmed V and J ends, which lost 3 bases and 7 bases, there was a span of 13 bases. The CDR3 has 14 residues. The CDR3, as DNA: TGTGCCAGCAGTGATCGGGGGGCAGCCCAGCCCCAGCATTTT. As protein: CASSDRGAAQPQHF.

The V gene is TRBV7-3, the J gene TRBJ2-1, with 8 positions matching TRBD1. The CDR3 is 15 residues long. Germline V CDR1 and CDR2: SGHTA, FQGTGA. Losses at the gene ends were 6 bases for V and 2 bases for J; bases not matched to a gene: 6. CDR3 amino acids: CASSIGTGPYNEQFF. The CDR3 DNA reads TGTGCCAGCAGTATAGGGACAGGCCCCTACAATGAGCAGTTCTTC.

This sequence joins TRBV27 and TRBJ1-1; D is possibly TRBD1 (5 bases). Trimming stripped 4 bases from V and 6 bases from J, with 18 bases between. In germline, CDR1 is MNHEY, CDR2 SMNVEV (reference sequence). The CDR3 is 15 amino acids. The CDR3 bases are TGTGCCAGCAGTTCGGGTGGGGGGACTGGGCCTGAAGCTTTCTTT. Its translation: CASSSGGGTGPEAFF.

This chain uses TRBV19 with TRBJ1-2; D gene uncertain. Trimming removed 3 bases at V and 2 bases at J, with 10 bases between. The germline gives CDR1 LNHDA, CDR2 SQIVND (reference sequence). This CDR3 comprises 14 residues. Written as DNA, the CDR3 is TGTGCCAGTAGTATCGACACCTGGAACTATGGCTACACCTTC. Its protein product is CASSIDTWNYGYTF.

This chain joins TRBV19 and TRBJ2-2, with D possibly matching TRBD1 (5 bases). The CDR3 is 16 amino acids. Germline CDR1 reads LNHDA; CDR2 reads SQIVND (reference sequence). With 2 bases removed from V and 3 bases from J, the gap between germline ends came to 13 bases. The DNA for the CDR3 is TGTGCCAGTAGTATACTGCTGGACACTGACACCGGGGAGCTGTTTTTT. This gives the protein CASSILLDTDTGELFF.

The chain is built from TRBV7-6 and TRBJ2-3, with D possibly TRBD1 on 5 matching bases. Trimming took off 2 bases at V and 2 bases at J, with 11 bases between the two ends. The germline V gene has CDR1 SGHVS and CDR2 FNYEAQ. The CDR3 extends over 15 amino acids. The CDR3 reads CASSLLAGPTDTQYF. The CDR3 region has the DNA TGTGCCAGCAGCTTATTAGCAGGGCCCACAGATACGCAGTATTTT.

This clone qualifies as medium-sized. V usage is TRBV28 and J usage is TRBJ1-4, with a possible D match to TRBD1 (5 bases). There are 14 residues in the CDR3. The V end lost 6 bases, the J end lost 7 bases, and 15 bases lay between the germline ends. Germline V CDR1 and CDR2: MDHEN, SYDVKM. The CDR3 nucleotides read TGTGCCAGCAGCAGGGCTATGACAAGTGAAAAACTGTTTTTT. Its translation: CASSRAMTSEKLFF.

This chain uses TRBV9 with TRBJ1-2; 8 nucleotides align to TRBD1. V shed 3 bases, J shed 6 bases, and the junction held 4 bases outside the gene matches. This CDR3 has 13 residues. Germline lookup yields CDR1 SGDLS and CDR2 YYNGEE. This CDR3 reads CASSAGGVNGYTF. The CDR3 nucleotides read TGTGCCAGCAGCGCAGGGGGCGTAAATGGCTACACCTTC.

This clone was seen a few times. The chain carries TRBV7-4 and TRBJ2-7; 9 bases line up with TRBD1. The V segment lost 5 bases and the J segment 3 bases; nucleotides outside the gene matches: 8. The CDR3 is 15 amino acids. Germline CDR1 SGHVT, CDR2 SQSDAQ. CDR3 sequence: CASSPRDRVVYEQYF. The CDR3 DNA sequence: TGTGCCAGCAGCCCCCGGGACAGGGTGGTCTACGAGCAGTACTTC. The variable domain in full, completed from reference TRBV7-4 and TRBJ2-7, reads GAGVSQSPRYKVAKRGRDVALRCDSISGHVTLYWYRQTLGQGSEVLTYSQSDAQRDKSGRPSGRFSAERPERSVSTLKIQRTEQGDSAVYLCASSPRDRVVYEQYFGPGTRLTVT.

This chain links TRBV28 with TRBJ2-5; perhaps TRBD1 as D (5 bases). The CDR3 consists of 12 residues. CDR1 and CDR2 from the germline V gene are MDHEN and SYDVKM. V dropped 9 bases and J dropped 4 bases, with 12 bases sitting between them. The CDR3 region is CARLGVRETQYF. CDR3 bases: TGTGCCAGGCTAGGGGTCCGAGAGACCCAGTACTTC.

This clone was detected only once. The chain recombines TRBV19 with TRBJ2-1; 13 bases fit TRBD2. Germline CDR1 LNHDA, CDR2 SQIVND (reference sequence). V lost 2 bases to trimming and J lost 7 bases; unmatched junction nucleotides: 8. The CDR3 totals 17 residues. CDR3 in amino acids: CASSIRGGLAGPNEQFF. In DNA, the CDR3 is TGTGCCAGTAGTATAAGAGGGGGACTAGCGGGACCGAATGAGCAGTTCTTC.

The chain joins TRBV28 to TRBJ2-5, with 8 bases fitting TRBD2. Germline V gene sequence: CDR1 MDHEN, CDR2 SYDVKM. V lost 4 bases to trimming and J lost 2 bases; unmatched junction nucleotides: 9. CDR3 length equals 16 residues. CDR3 loop: CASSSYSGSLQETQYF. For the CDR3, the DNA is TGTGCCAGCAGTTCCTACAGCGGGAGTTTGCAAGAGACCCAGTACTTC.

The gene calls are TRBV27 and TRBJ2-3; weak D call: TRBD2 (6 bases). Per germline, CDR1 MNHEY and CDR2 SMNVEV (reference sequence). Between the trimmed V and J ends, which lost 7 bases and 8 bases, there was a span of 16 bases. This CDR3 spans 13 amino acids. The CDR3 DNA follows: TGTGCCAGCATCGGGAGCCAAGTTACTACGCAGTATTTT. Its translation is CASIGSQVTTQYF.

The chain joins TRBV29-1 to TRBJ2-7; TRBD1 might be the D (5 bases). The CDR3 consists of 13 residues. CDR1 SQVTM and CDR2 ANQGSEA come from the germline V gene. V was clipped by 4 bases and J by 0 bases, with 10 bases between them. CDR3 DNA: TGCAGCGTTGTTATCCAGGGCTCCTACGAGCAGTACTTC. This codes for CSVVIQGSYEQYF.